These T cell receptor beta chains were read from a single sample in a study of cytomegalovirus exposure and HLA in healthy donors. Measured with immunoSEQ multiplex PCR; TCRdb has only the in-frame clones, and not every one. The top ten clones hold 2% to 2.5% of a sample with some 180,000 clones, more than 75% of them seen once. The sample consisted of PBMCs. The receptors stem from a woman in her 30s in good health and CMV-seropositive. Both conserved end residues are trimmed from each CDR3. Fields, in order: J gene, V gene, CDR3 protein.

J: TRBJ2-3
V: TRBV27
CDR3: ASSLRDRGDTQY

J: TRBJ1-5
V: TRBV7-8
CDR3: ASSLLASRQPQH

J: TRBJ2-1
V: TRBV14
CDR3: ASSPGWTGFGEQF

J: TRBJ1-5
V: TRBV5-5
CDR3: ASSLLVGDTDQPQH

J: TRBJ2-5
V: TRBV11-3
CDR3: ASSARRQTQETQY

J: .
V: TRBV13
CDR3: ASSSGQGVNEQY

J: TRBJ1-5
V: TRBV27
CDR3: ASSLLSDQPQH

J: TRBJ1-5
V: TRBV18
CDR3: ASSPPGRGGLTQH

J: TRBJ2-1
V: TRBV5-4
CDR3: ASSLAGGNEQF

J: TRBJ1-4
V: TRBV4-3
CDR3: ASSQNTPGFGGEKLF

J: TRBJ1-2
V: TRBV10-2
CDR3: ASGYRDKGGYT

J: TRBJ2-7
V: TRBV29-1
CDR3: SVEGQGVTYEQY

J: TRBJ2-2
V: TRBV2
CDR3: ASRSGNTGELF

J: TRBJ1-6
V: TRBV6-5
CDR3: ASSQGQGSSPLH

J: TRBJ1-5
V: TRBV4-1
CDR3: ASSEPGQYNQPQH

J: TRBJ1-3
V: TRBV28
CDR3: ASSSGSTGVGNTIY

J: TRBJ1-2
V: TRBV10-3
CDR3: AISESRTGDSYGYT

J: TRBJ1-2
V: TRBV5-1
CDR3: ASSRRTGDGYT

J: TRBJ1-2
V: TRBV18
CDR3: ASSPQGIKQNYGYT

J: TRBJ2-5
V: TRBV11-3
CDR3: ASSLTLREETQY

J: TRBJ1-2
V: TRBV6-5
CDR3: ATRAGVRGYT

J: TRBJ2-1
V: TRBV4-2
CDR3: ASSQAGGPYNEQF

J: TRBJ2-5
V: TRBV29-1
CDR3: SVADRHQETQY

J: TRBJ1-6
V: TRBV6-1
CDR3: ASRLQGYYSPLH

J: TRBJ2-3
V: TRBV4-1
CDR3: ASSLLAGGRSDTQY

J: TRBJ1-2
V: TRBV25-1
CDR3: ASSNHGTGRRMYGYT

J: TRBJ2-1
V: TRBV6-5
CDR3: ATHGPYNEQF

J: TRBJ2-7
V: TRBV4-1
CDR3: ASSQVGQGAYEQY

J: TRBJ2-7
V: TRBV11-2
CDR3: ASSLERVGGPSYEQY

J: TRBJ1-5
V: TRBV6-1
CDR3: ASSADRGNQPQH

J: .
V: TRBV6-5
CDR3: ASSSRQGRSYEQY

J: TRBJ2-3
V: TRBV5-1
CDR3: ASSSGTGGALGTQY

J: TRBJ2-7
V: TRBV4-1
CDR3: ASSQDQGTNEQY

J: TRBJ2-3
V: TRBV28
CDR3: ASSWWDRGWTSTDTQY

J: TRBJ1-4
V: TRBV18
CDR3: ASSRTEGEKLF

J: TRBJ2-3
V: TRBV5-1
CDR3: ASSVLFRDRECYGTDTQY

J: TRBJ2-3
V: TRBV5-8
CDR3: ASSPGRLAGATDTQY

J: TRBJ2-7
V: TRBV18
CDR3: ASSPPQGGEQY

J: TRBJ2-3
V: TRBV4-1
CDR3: ASSWGQGNSDTQY

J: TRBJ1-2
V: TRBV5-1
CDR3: ASSLPGQGYGYT

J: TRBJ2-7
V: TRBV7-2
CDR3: ASSLSAGVTYEQY

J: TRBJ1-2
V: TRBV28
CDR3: ASSFPIGANYGYT

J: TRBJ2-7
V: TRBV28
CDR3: ASMRAISYEQY

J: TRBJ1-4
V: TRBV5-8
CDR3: ASSSRQGGHEKLF

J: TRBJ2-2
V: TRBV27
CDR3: ASSALWTKNTGELF

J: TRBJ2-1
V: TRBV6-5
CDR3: ASSYPLRGSNEQF

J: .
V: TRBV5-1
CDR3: ASRKGIYSYEQY

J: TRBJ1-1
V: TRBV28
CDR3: ASSRAGVTEAF

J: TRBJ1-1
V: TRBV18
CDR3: ASSPRGQGQMNTEAF

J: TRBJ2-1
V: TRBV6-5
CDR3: ASSYSIDRPGMF

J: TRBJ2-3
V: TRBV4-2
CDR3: ASSLSTRKSDTQY

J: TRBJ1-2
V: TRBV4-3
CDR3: ASSWGEAVLPYGYT

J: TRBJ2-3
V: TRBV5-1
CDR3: ASSFSTSRTDTQY

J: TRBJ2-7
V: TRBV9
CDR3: ASSVGGGHSSYEQY

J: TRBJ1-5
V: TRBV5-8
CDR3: ASSLGRRGQPQH

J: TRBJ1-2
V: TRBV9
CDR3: ASSVASGQDNGYT

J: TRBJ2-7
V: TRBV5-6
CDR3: ASSLGAHSYEQY